This T cell receptor beta chain was sequenced in a study of T-cell memory formation after mild COVID-19. This clonotype was counted between two and nine times. This CDR3 is 15 amino acids long. V shed 5 bases and J shed 8 bases, with 20 bases lying between them. Germline CDR1 SGHRS, CDR2 YFSETQ. TCRdb fed the 5' RACE reads into MiXCR, producing one record per CDR3 protein. The sample holds 400,000 or so distinct CDR3 sequences; 20% are singletons and the top ten take 7.5% to 9.5%. This receptor was taken from an adult woman who had mild COVID-19 (a few samples of this study predate the infection). Cell type and time point are not known. The V and J genes are TRBV5-1 and TRBJ2-1; tentative D call: TRBD2 (6 bases). Input material: PBMCs or a T cell subset sorted from them (not recorded which). CDR3 amino acids: CASRGVRGPGDEQFF. For the CDR3, the DNA is TGCGCCAGCAGAGGGGTGCGGGGACCGGGGGATGAGCAGTTCTTC. Drawing the rest from reference TRBV5-1 and TRBJ2-1, the complete variable domain is KAGVTQTPRYLIKTRGQQVTLSCSPISGHRSVSWYQQTPGQGLQFLFEYFSETQRNKGNFPGRFSGRQFSNSRSEMNVSTLELGDSALYLCASRGVRGPGDEQFFGPGTRLTVL.